One sample yielded the 23 T cell receptor beta chains listed below, sequenced in a study of low-dose radiotherapy and immunotherapy resistance in tumors. TRAV and TRBV primers primed cDNA for both TCRalpha and TCRbeta. For amplifying TCRs, the PCR ran for about 22 cycles with Phusion, which was used together with a constant-region primer and the adapter on the V primers. TCRdb re-called the reads through MiXCR, storing one row per CDR3 protein. Of roughly 30,000 distinct CDR3 sequences listed, about half are singletons. Time point in this sample: after trial treatment. Regarding treatment: LDRT plus nivolumab, ipilimumab, low-dose cyclophosphamide and aspirin (RACIN trial). The sequenced sample was PBMCs, obtained after low-dose radiotherapy plus immunotherapy. The source is a male donor with gallbladder cancer.

In this sample, this clonotype turned up many times. The chain is built from TRBV27 and TRBJ2-7; 7 bases align to TRBD1. Germline V lookup: CDR1 MNHEY, CDR2 SMNVEV (reference sequence). V gave up 4 bases and J gave up 4 bases; unmatched junction bases: 4. This CDR3 region has 13 residues. In DNA form, the CDR3 reads TGTGCCAGCAGTTGGAAGGGGGCGTACGAGCAGTACTTC. It is translated as CASSWKGAYEQYF.

This clonotype is classed as medium-sized. This sequence joins TRBV7-2 and TRBJ2-5; 9 positions match TRBD2. The CDR3 is made up of 16 amino acids. V was pared by 1 base and J by 1 base, with 4 bases of the junction left unmatched. Germline CDR1 SGHTA, CDR2 FQGNSA. CDR3 amino acids: CASSLGSAGGQETQYF. DNA of the CDR3: TGTGCCAGCAGCTTAGGTTCAGCGGGAGGCCAAGAGACCCAGTACTTC.

Comments on this clonotype: A far larger clone is a single base away, which makes a read error likely. CDR3 residues: CASSPNWAGDIQYF. The DNA of the CDR3 is TGTGCCAGCAGCCCCAACTGGGCTGGAGACATTCAGTACTTC. The rearrangement uses TRBV7-6 and TRBJ2-4; no clear D. Germline assignment: CDR1 SGHVS and CDR2 FNYEAQ. The CDR3 sequence is 14 residues long. V gave up 5 bases and J gave up 8 bases, with 16 bases separating them.

By share, this clonotype ranks as medium-sized. The chain carries TRBV12-3 or TRBV12-4 and TRBJ1-4, with D possibly being TRBD1 (6 bases). This CDR3 has 14 residues. V gave up 7 bases and J gave up 7 bases, with 16 bases separating them. CDR3 nucleotides: TGTGCCAGCACCGTGACAGGAGGAGGTGAAAAACTGTTTTTT. Protein sequence: CASTVTGGGEKLFF.

In its sample, this clonotype was seen many times. The chain joins TRBV10-3 to TRBJ2-7, with no clear D. V lost 3 bases to trimming and J lost 2 bases, with 8 bases between them. CDR1 and CDR2 from the germline V gene are ENHRY and SYGVKD. The CDR3 has 13 amino acids. Here the CDR3 reads CAISDRSTYEQYF. The CDR3 bases are TGTGCCATCAGTGACAGGTCGACCTACGAGCAGTACTTC.

The chain carries TRBV4-2 and TRBJ2-7; 7 nucleotides line up with TRBD1. The CDR3 sequence is 15 residues long. J gave up 2 bases and V 1 base, and 5 bases lay outside the gene matches. The germline gives CDR1 LGHNA, CDR2 YNFKEQ. CDR3 protein: CASSQGQGPAYEQYF. DNA of the CDR3: TGTGCCAGCAGCCAAGGACAGGGCCCGGCCTACGAGCAGTACTTC.

Here the CDR3 DNA reads TGTGCCAGCAGCTTGGACGGGACTCTCACAGATACGCAGTATTTT. Translated: CASSLDGTLTDTQYF. J is TRBJ2-3 and V is TRBV5-8, with D possibly being TRBD2 (6 bases). V was pared by 0 bases and J by 2 bases, with 10 bases between. This CDR3 is 15 amino acids long. Germline loops: CDR1 SGHTS, CDR2 YDEGEE.

This clonotype was observed at least ten times. The chain uses TRBV19 and TRBJ2-2; D is possibly TRBD2 (6 bases). With 7 bases removed from V and 4 bases from J, the gap between germline ends came to 16 bases. The CDR3 is 15 residues long. The germline V gene encodes CDR1 LNHDA and CDR2 SQIVND (reference sequence). The CDR3 sequence is CASIREALGTGELFF. Written as DNA, the CDR3 is TGTGCCAGTATTAGGGAGGCCCTAGGCACCGGGGAGCTGTTTTTT. The complete variable domain, with remaining parts taken from reference TRBV19 and TRBJ2-2, reads DGGITQSPKYLFRKEGQNVTLSCEQNLNHDAMYWYRQDPGQGLRLIYYSQIVNDFQKGDIAEGYSVSREKKESFPLTVTSAQKNPTAFYLCASIREALGTGELFFGEGSRLTVL.

This clonotype was seen at least ten times. V usage is TRBV28 and J usage is TRBJ2-7; 7 bases are shared with TRBD1. J gave up 5 bases and V 5 bases, and 9 bases lay outside the gene matches. The germline V gene encodes CDR1 MDHEN and CDR2 SYDVKM. This CDR3 contains 14 residues. CDR3 sequence: CASSPSDRAHEQYF. Written as DNA, the CDR3 is TGTGCCAGCAGTCCCTCCGACAGGGCTCACGAGCAGTACTTC.

This clonotype has more than one count but fewer than ten. One end of the junction varies from germline; a read error may be responsible. The rearrangement uses TRBV11-2 and TRBJ2-7, with 8 nucleotides matching TRBD2. Germline assignment: CDR1 SGHAT and CDR2 FQNNGV. CDR3 size: 13 residues. The CDR3 DNA follows: TGTGCCAGCACCTTAGCGGGAACCTACGAGCAGTACTTC. This encodes CASTLAGTYEQYF.

This sequence joins TRBV5-5 and TRBJ2-7, with D uncertain. Germline CDR1 is SGHKS and CDR2 is YYEKEE (reference sequence). V was clipped by 2 bases and J by 3 bases, with 15 bases between them. CDR3 length: 15 residues. Here the CDR3 DNA reads TGTGCCAGCAGCTTAGACCTTGCCGCCCTCTACGAGCAGTACTTC. Translating it yields CASSLDLAALYEQYF.

This clonotype was seen many times. The CDR3 here is CASSSQLAGANTQYF. The CDR3 nucleotides read TGTGCCAGCAGCTCCCAGCTAGCGGGGGCAAATACGCAGTATTTT. J is TRBJ2-3 and V is TRBV7-2, with 10 nucleotides matching TRBD2. The trim removed 4 bases at V and 7 bases at J, leaving 8 bases unmatched. The CDR3 sequence is 15 residues long. CDR1 and CDR2 (germline): SGHTA, FQGNSA. Together with reference TRBV7-2 and TRBJ2-3, the CDR3 gives the full variable domain: GAGVSQSPSNKVTEKGKDVELRCDPISGHTALYWYRQSLGQGLEFLIYFQGNSAPDKSGLPSDRFSAERTGGSVSTLTIQRTQQEDSAVYLCASSSQLAGANTQYFGPGTRLTVL.

The sample holds many counts of this clonotype. This sequence joins TRBV5-1 and TRBJ2-3; weak D call: TRBD2 (5 bases). The germline CDR1 and CDR2 sequences are SGHRS and YFSETQ. There are 14 residues in the CDR3. V lost 1 base to trimming and J lost 3 bases, with 9 bases between them. DNA for the CDR3: TGCGCCAGCAGCTTGAGAGGGTTTACAGATACGCAGTATTTT. Translating it yields CASSLRGFTDTQYF.

On this clonotype itself: A far larger clone is just one base off, so this is likely a read error. This chain connects TRBV30 to TRBJ2-1, with D perhaps assigned TRBD1 or TRBD2 (5 bases each). Trimming cost V 8 bases and J 10 bases, with 15 bases left between them. Per the germline V gene, CDR1 is GTSNPN and CDR2 is SVGIG (reference sequence). The CDR3 totals 11 residues. The CDR3 DNA reads TGTGCCCACTCGAGGGGTTACGAGCAGTTCTTC. This translates into CAHSRGYEQFF.

V is TRBV5-1 and J is TRBJ2-3, with TRBD1 matching over 9 bases. Trimming took 5 bases from V and 4 from J; bases not matched to a gene: 8. Germline lookup yields CDR1 SGHRS and CDR2 YFSETQ. This CDR3 region has 15 residues. The CDR3 bases are TGCGCCAGCAGGGTGGGACAGGGAAGTCCAGATACGCAGTATTTT. It is translated as CASRVGQGSPDTQYF.

Worth noting for this clonotype: This likely came from a read error, as a far larger clone is one base away. This chain uses TRBV5-3 with TRBJ2-7, with 10 nucleotides matching TRBD1. TRBV5-3 is flagged as an ORF with uncertain function. The CDR3 totals 15 residues. Written as DNA, the CDR3 is TGCGCCTGCAGCTTATCCGGGACAGGGGACCACGAGCAGTACTTC. Amino acid sequence: CACSLSGTGDHEQYF.

This clonotype has just one count. It is likely a read error: a sequence one base away is far more abundant. This chain links TRBV28 with TRBJ2-7; TRBD1 agrees at 10 bases. The trim removed 6 bases at V and 2 bases at J, leaving 4 bases unmatched. The CDR3 is 14 amino acids. Germline loops: CDR1 MDHEN, CDR2 SYDVKM. CDR3 protein: CASSPGTGAYEQYF. In DNA form, the CDR3 reads TGTGCCAGCAGCCCCGGGACAGGGGCCTACGAGCAGTACTTC.

In its sample, this clonotype was seen many times. The CDR3 loop reads CASLAGLRAMPDTQYF. The CDR3 DNA reads TGTGCCAGCTTAGCGGGACTCCGGGCGATGCCAGATACGCAGTATTTT. The chain recombines TRBV7-8 with TRBJ2-3; 8 bases fit TRBD2. There are 16 residues in the CDR3. After removal of 8 bases from V and 4 bases from J, the junction contained 14 bases not matched to a gene. Germline CDR1 SGHVS, CDR2 FQNEAQ.

This clonotype was seen a few times. This sequence joins TRBV28 and TRBJ2-3; 13 bases agree with TRBD2. V dropped 6 bases and J dropped 6; count of bases not matched to a gene: 12. Germline CDR1 and CDR2: MDHEN and SYDVKM. This CDR3 is built from 17 residues. Here the CDR3 reads CASSSGTSGRGMDTQYF. The CDR3 DNA is TGTGCCAGCAGCTCTGGCACTAGCGGGAGGGGGATGGATACGCAGTATTTT.

This clonotype has at least ten counts. The chain couples TRBV9 to TRBJ2-7; D is uncertain. The CDR3 has 15 amino acids. Germline values: CDR1 SGDLS, CDR2 YYNGEE. This chain's CDR3 is CASSLGTLSSYEQYF. The CDR3 DNA sequence: TGTGCTAGTAGCTTGGGCACCTTGAGCTCCTACGAGCAGTACTTC.

The genes are TRBV28 and TRBJ2-1, with 10 bases identical to TRBD2. This CDR3 is 13 amino acids long. Germline trimming cut 6 bases from V and 8 bases from J; bases unmatched to any gene: 4. Germline loops: CDR1 MDHEN, CDR2 SYDVKM. The CDR3 nucleotides are TGTGCCAGCAGGGCTAGCGGGAGACATGAGCAGTTCTTC. Protein product: CASRASGRHEQFF.

This clonotype was recorded many times. V gene TRBV7-2 combines with J gene TRBJ2-3; 12 nucleotides line up with TRBD2. Germline lookup yields CDR1 SGHTA and CDR2 FQGNSA. The CDR3 covers 14 residues. After removal of 10 bases from V and 5 bases from J, the junction contained 7 bases not matched to a gene. CDR3 in amino acids: CATTTSGGIDTQYF. The DNA for the CDR3 is TGTGCCACCACGACTAGCGGGGGAATAGATACGCAGTATTTT.

By its share, this clonotype is medium-sized. The genes are TRBV2 and TRBJ1-5, with D unresolved. There are 14 residues in the CDR3. Trimming shortened V by 7 bases and J by 4 bases, and 14 bases separated the two germline ends. Germline lookup yields CDR1 SNHLY and CDR2 FYNNEI. As DNA, the CDR3 is TGTGCCAGCAAGTCAATGGCCCAGAATCAGCCCCAGCATTTT. As protein: CASKSMAQNQPQHF.